Below, one T cell receptor beta chain is given with its context. Its antigen remains unidentified. This sample stems from a study of T cell clones after liver transplantation. In the study overall: Without induction therapy, subjects received standard immunosuppression until 12-24 months post-transplant.

The study's findings and limits: A larger donor-reactive than third-party decline suggested partial antigen-specific deletion. These preliminary findings come from unstandardized post-transplant sampling times.

TCRdb's copy holds only in-frame clones and misses some; the assay was immunoSEQ multiplex PCR. This table holds approximately 6,300 clones, around three quarters found once. Germline lookup yields CDR1 MNHEY and CDR2 SVGAGI. The V end lost 0 bases, the J end lost 5 bases, and 13 bases lay between the germline ends. The CDR3 totals 15 residues. This clonotype was sampled from a human patient who received a liver transplant. Some T cells may originate from the graft donor. Sequences were derived from CD8+ T cells from blood, sampled 24 months after liver transplant. This chain joins TRBV6-5 and TRBJ1-1; perhaps TRBD1 as D (6 bases). The CDR3 region is CASSYSRGLGTEAFF. The CDR3 bases are TGTGCCAGCAGTTACTCGAGGGGGTTGGGTACTGAAGCTTTCTTT.